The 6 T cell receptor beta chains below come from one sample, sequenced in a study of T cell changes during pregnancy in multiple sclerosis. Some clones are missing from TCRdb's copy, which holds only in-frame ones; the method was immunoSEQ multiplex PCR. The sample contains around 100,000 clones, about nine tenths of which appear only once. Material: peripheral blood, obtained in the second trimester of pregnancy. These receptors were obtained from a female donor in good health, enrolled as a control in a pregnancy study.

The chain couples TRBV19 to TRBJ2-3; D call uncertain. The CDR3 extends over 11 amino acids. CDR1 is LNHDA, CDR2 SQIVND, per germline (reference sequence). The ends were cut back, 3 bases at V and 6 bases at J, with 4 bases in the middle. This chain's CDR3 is CASSMADTQYF. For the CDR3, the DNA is TGTGCCAGTAGTATGGCCGATACGCAGTATTTT. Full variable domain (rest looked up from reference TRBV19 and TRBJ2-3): DGGITQSPKYLFRKEGQNVTLSCEQNLNHDAMYWYRQDPGQGLRLIYYSQIVNDFQKGDIAEGYSVSREKKESFPLTVTSAQKNPTAFYLCASSMADTQYFGPGTRLTVL.

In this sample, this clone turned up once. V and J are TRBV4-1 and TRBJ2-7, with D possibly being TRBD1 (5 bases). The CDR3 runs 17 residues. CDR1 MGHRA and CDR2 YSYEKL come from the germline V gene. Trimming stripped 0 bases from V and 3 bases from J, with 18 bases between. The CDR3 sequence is CASSQDPRQRSNYEQYF. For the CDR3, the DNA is TGCGCCAGCAGCCAAGATCCCCGACAGAGGAGCAACTACGAGCAGTACTTC.

The CDR3, as DNA: TGTGCCAGCAGCAATCTCCGGGGGAGTGACACAGATACGCAGTATTTT. Its translation is CASSNLRGSDTDTQYF. This chain connects TRBV5-6 to TRBJ2-3; the D gene is possibly TRBD2 (6 bases). The CDR3 has 16 amino acids. V was shortened by 4 bases and J by 2 bases, with 17 bases between the two germline ends. Germline V gene lookup returns CDR1 SGHDT and CDR2 YYEEEE.

Here the CDR3 reads CATSREAGGADTQYF. Here the CDR3 DNA reads TGTGCCACCAGCAGAGAGGCGGGAGGAGCAGATACGCAGTATTTT. This chain links TRBV15 with TRBJ2-3; 8 nucleotides match TRBD2. The J segment lost 4 bases and the V segment lost 0 bases, leaving 3 bases of the junction unmatched. Germline-derived CDR1 and CDR2 are LNHNV and YYDKDF (reference sequence). The CDR3 is 15 residues long.

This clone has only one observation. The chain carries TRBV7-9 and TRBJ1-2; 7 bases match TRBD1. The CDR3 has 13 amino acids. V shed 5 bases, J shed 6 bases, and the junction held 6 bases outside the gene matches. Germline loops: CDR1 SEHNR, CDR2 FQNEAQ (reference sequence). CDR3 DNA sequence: TGTGCCAGCAGCCTACAAAGGGGGCATGGCTACACCTTC. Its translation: CASSLQRGHGYTF.

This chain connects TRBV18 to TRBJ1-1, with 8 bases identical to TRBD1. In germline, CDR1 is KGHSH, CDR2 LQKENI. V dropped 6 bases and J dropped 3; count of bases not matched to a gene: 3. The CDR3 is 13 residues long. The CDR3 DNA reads TGTGCCAGCTCGTCACAGGGGGACACTGAAGCTTTCTTT. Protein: CASSSQGDTEAFF.